Listed below are T cell receptor beta chains from one sample, sequenced in a study of blood T cells in healthy people across ages. TCRdb recomputed calls from the 5' RACE reads with MiXCR, one row per CDR3 protein. The sample shows hundreds of thousands of distinct CDR3 sequences, 32% of them seen only once. The material sequenced was blood. These receptors were obtained from a woman at least 80 years old in good health. CDR3s include the opening cysteine and the closing phenylalanine or tryptophan. The D gene is left open where the match is weak. The size entry is marked missing in some rows and otherwise reads once, few, many or a size class.

-	-	TRBV10-3	TRBJ2-1	CASSGGAANEQFF	TGTGCCAGCAGTGGCGGGGCTGCCAATGAGCAGTTCTTC
-	many	TRBV20-1	TRBJ2-3	CSARTPLSTDTQYF	TGCAGTGCTAGAACCCCCCTCAGCACAGATACGCAGTATTTT
TRBD2	-	TRBV20-1	TRBJ2-7	CSRGLAGSKAYEQYF	TGCAGTCGAGGACTAGCGGGATCAAAGGCCTACGAGCAGTACTTC
-	many	TRBV7-2	TRBJ1-1	CASSLTGNEAFF	TGTGCCAGCAGCTTGACGGGGAATGAAGCTTTCTTT
-	many	TRBV4-2	TRBJ1-1	CASSQDRGPTAEAFF	TGTGCCAGCAGCCAAGATAGGGGACCCACCGCTGAAGCTTTCTTT
-	many	TRBV20-1	TRBJ1-5	CSASINRNQPQHF	TGCAGTGCTTCTATAAACCGAAATCAGCCCCAGCATTTT
TRBD2	few	TRBV12-3/TRBV12-4	TRBJ2-3	CASSGRAADMQYF	TGTGCCAGCAGCGGGAGGGCCGCAGATATGCAGTATTTT
-	-	TRBV4-3	TRBJ2-7	CASSQDVGSSYEQYF	TGCGCCAGCAGCCAAGACGTCGGCAGCTCCTACGAGCAGTACTTC
-	few	TRBV7-2	TRBJ2-6	CASSLQFSGANVLTF	TGTGCCAGCAGCTTACAATTCTCTGGGGCCAACGTCCTGACTTTC
TRBD2	many	TRBV3-1	TRBJ2-1	CASSPLTSGGAQEQFF	TGTGCCAGCAGTCCCTTGACTAGCGGGGGGGCACAGGAGCAGTTCTTC
TRBD1	many	TRBV30	TRBJ1-2	CAWGDRDGYTF	TGTGCCTGGGGGGACAGGGACGGCTACACCTTC
TRBD1	few	TRBV12-3/TRBV12-4	TRBJ1-6	CASSRRGTGNSPLHF	TGTGCCAGCAGCCGACGGGGGACAGGAAATTCACCCCTCCACTTT
TRBD2	many	TRBV7-2	TRBJ2-7	CASSLERGANYEQYF	TGTGCCAGCAGCTTAGAGCGGGGGGCGAACTACGAGCAGTACTTC
-	-	TRBV5-1	TRBJ2-7	CASSLDGPQGEQYF	TGCGCCAGCAGCTTGGACGGACCGCAGGGGGAGCAGTACTTC
-	-	TRBV14	TRBJ1-1	CASSQEPLVNTEAFF	TGTGCCAGCAGCCAAGAACCGCTGGTGAACACTGAAGCTTTCTTT
-	few	TRBV30	TRBJ1-6	CAWSRRESSPLHF	TGTGCCTGGAGTAGACGGGAAAGTTCACCCCTCCACTTT
-	-	TRBV7-9	TRBJ2-6	CASINPMGTGANVLTF	TGTGCCAGCATCAACCCTATGGGGACTGGGGCCAACGTCCTGACTTTC
-	-	TRBV5-1	TRBJ2-5	CASSLFGRGEETQYF	TGCGCCAGCAGCTTGTTTGGCAGGGGGGAGGAGACCCAGTACTTC
-	-	TRBV7-2	TRBJ1-4	CASSLGRNEKRFF	TGTGCCAGCAGCTTAGGGCGTAATGAAAAACGGTTTTTT
-	-	TRBV19	TRBJ1-5	CASSSGTGAFWPQHF	TGTGCCAGTAGTTCCGGGACCGGGGCATTTTGGCCCCAGCATTTT
TRBD1	few	TRBV6-1	TRBJ1-1	CASSGQGQPNTEAFF	TGTGCCAGCAGCGGACAGGGACAGCCGAACACTGAAGCTTTCTTT
-	-	TRBV6-2/TRBV6-3	TRBJ1-5	CASSPVTPSQPQHF	TGTGCCAGCAGCCCCGTAACCCCAAGTCAGCCCCAGCATTTT
-	few	TRBV7-2	TRBJ2-5	CATLGGETQYF	TGTGCCACCCTGGGCGGAGAGACCCAGTACTTC
-	many	TRBV7-2	TRBJ1-1	CASSLSTGNTEAFF	TGTGCCAGCAGCTTAAGTACAGGGAACACTGAAGCTTTCTTT
TRBD2	many	TRBV7-2	TRBJ2-1	CASSQALAGALEQFF	TGTGCCAGCAGCCAGGCGCTAGCGGGGGCCCTTGAGCAGTTCTTC
TRBD2	many	TRBV3-1	TRBJ2-1	CASSQGSGGVSEQFF	TGTGCCAGCAGCCAAGGGAGCGGGGGGGTAAGTGAGCAGTTCTTC
-	many	TRBV3-1	TRBJ1-5	CASSPQGIQPQHF	TGTGCCAGCAGCCCGCAGGGGATCCAGCCCCAGCATTTT
-	many	TRBV4-2	TRBJ1-2	CASSQDKQKGLRYGYTF	TGTGCCAGCAGCCAAGATAAGCAGAAGGGTTTACGATATGGCTACACCTTC
-	few	TRBV27	TRBJ2-3	CASRARWDTQYF	TGTGCCAGCAGGGCCCGCTGGGATACGCAGTATTTT
-	-	TRBV20-1	TRBJ2-1	CSAREWLDQLQNEQFF	TGCAGTGCTAGAGAGTGGTTGGACCAGTTACAGAATGAGCAGTTCTTC
-	many	TRBV20-1	TRBJ2-1	CSASDRYNEQFF	TGCAGTGCTAGTGACAGGTACAATGAGCAGTTCTTC
-	-	TRBV6-1	TRBJ2-7	CASSASPGLSSYNEQYF	TGTGCCAGCAGCGCATCCCCGGGACTCAGCTCCTACAATGAGCAGTACTTC
-	many	TRBV6-5	TRBJ2-3	CASSYSGAYTDTQYF	TGTGCCAGCAGTTACTCCGGGGCCTACACAGATACGCAGTATTTT
TRBD2	-	TRBV20-1	TRBJ2-5	CSARGGGGGETQYF	TGCAGTGCTAGAGGCGGGGGGGGAGGCGAGACCCAGTACTTC
TRBD1	many	TRBV10-3	TRBJ2-5	CAISWDREETQYF	TGTGCCATCAGCTGGGACAGGGAAGAGACCCAGTACTTC
TRBD1	many	TRBV4-2	TRBJ1-2	CASSRSGQVLVGYTF	TGTGCCAGCAGCCGCTCTGGACAGGTACTTGTGGGCTACACCTTC
TRBD1	many	TRBV7-6	TRBJ1-2	CASSSDRGSDGYTF	TGTGCCAGCAGCTCCGACAGGGGGAGCGACGGCTACACCTTC
-	-	TRBV5-1	TRBJ1-1	CASNTGYDTEAFF	TGCGCCAGCAATACAGGGTATGACACTGAAGCTTTCTTT
-	many	TRBV6-1	TRBJ2-7	CASVGQRSSYEQYF	TGTGCCAGCGTCGGCCAGAGGAGCTCCTACGAGCAGTACTTC
TRBD2	many	TRBV12-3/TRBV12-4	TRBJ2-3	CASSLGLAGASTDTQYF	TGTGCCAGCAGTCTGGGACTAGCGGGGGCTAGCACAGATACGCAGTATTTT
-	once	TRBV6-2/TRBV6-3	TRBJ2-6	CASRLGGQRTGANVLTF	TGTGCCAGCCGTCTGGGGGGACAGCGAACTGGGGCCAACGTCCTGACTTTC
TRBD1	few	TRBV19	TRBJ2-3	CASSFTTGGGADTQYF	TGTGCCAGTAGCTTCACGACAGGGGGCGGCGCAGATACGCAGTATTTT
TRBD2	many	TRBV9	TRBJ2-3	CASSVGLAGTTDTQYF	TGTGCCAGCAGCGTAGGGCTAGCGGGGACCACAGATACGCAGTATTTT
-	few	TRBV28	TRBJ1-5	CASSPKVGSSKPQHF	TGTGCCAGCAGTCCTAAAGTGGGGAGTAGTAAGCCCCAGCATTTT
-	-	TRBV7-8	TRBJ2-1	CASSFQGSLYNEQFF	TGTGCCAGCAGCTTTCAGGGGTCATTATACAATGAGCAGTTCTTC
-	-	TRBV6-5	TRBJ2-7	CASRYPGRGDHYEQYF	TGTGCCAGCAGGTACCCCGGTAGGGGGGACCACTACGAGCAGTACTTC
-	few	TRBV27	TRBJ2-3	CASRDRLRADTQYF	TGTGCCAGCCGGGACCGTTTAAGGGCAGATACGCAGTATTTT
-	many	TRBV20-1	TRBJ2-5	CSARDLAGWETQYF	TGCAGTGCTAGAGACCTCGCCGGGTGGGAGACCCAGTACTTC
-	few	TRBV6-6	TRBJ2-5	CASSYSRERGEQYF	TGTGCCAGCAGTTACTCGAGGGAAAGGGGAGAGCAGTACTTC
TRBD1	-	TRBV20-1	TRBJ1-1	CSARAHRGWGGREAFF	TGCAGTGCTAGAGCCCACAGGGGGTGGGGTGGGAGAGAAGCTTTCTTT
-	many	TRBV7-3	TRBJ2-5	CASSLMGPGETQYF	TGTGCCAGCAGCTTAATGGGGCCCGGGGAGACCCAGTACTTC